This T cell receptor beta chain came from a study of T cell repertoires in cytomegalovirus infection. The overall study: CMV epitopes that were recently identified and HLA-C-restricted were used alongside well-studied HLA-B-restricted ones.

This CDR3 has 12 residues. Germline values: CDR1 SGHVS, CDR2 FNYEAQ. With 1 base removed from V and 9 bases from J, the gap between germline ends came to 7 bases. Worth noting for this clonotype: Its specificity is unknown.

TCRdb ran MiXCR on the reads and lists one entry per CDR3 protein. The sample lists roughly 500,000 distinct CDR3 sequences; about 39% were seen once. This sequence joins TRBV7-6 and TRBJ2-4; D could derive from TRBD1 or TRBD2 (5 bases each). The clonotype originates from a human donor in good health (CMV status not recorded). Some clones in this sample may be carry-over from other donors' samples. The source was cultured PBMCs, collected from culture after CMV antigen stimulation. The CDR3, as DNA: TGTGCCAGCAGCTTAGAGAGGGGCATTCAGTACTTC. It yields the protein CASSLERGIQYF.